A single sample gave rise to the 26 T cell receptor beta chains below, sequenced in a study of T cell changes during pregnancy in multiple sclerosis. The method was immunoSEQ multiplex PCR; TCRdb's version includes in-frame clones alone and lacks a portion of them. The sample includes approximately 54,000 clones, about 90% of them seen just once. Specimen: peripheral blood, collected after pregnancy. All receptors derive from a female donor in good health, enrolled as a control in a pregnancy study.

The chain combines TRBV18 with TRBJ1-4; no clear D gene. V was pared by 5 bases and J by 2 bases, with 6 bases between. The CDR3 runs 13 residues. Germline CDR1 is KGHSH and CDR2 is LQKENI. CDR3 region: CASSAGTNEKLFF. DNA of the CDR3: TGTGCCAGCTCAGCCGGGACTAATGAAAAACTGTTTTTT.

This chain uses TRBV5-1 with TRBJ2-2; TRBD1 might be the D (6 bases). The V gene's germline CDR1 is SGHRS and CDR2 YFSETQ. The CDR3 spans 15 residues. Between the trimmed V and J ends, which lost 4 bases and 4 bases, there was a span of 14 bases. The CDR3 is CASSLRTELTGELFF. The CDR3 nucleotides read TGCGCCAGCAGCCTCCGGACAGAACTCACCGGGGAGCTGTTTTTT.

V gene TRBV7-2 combines with J gene TRBJ2-1; 9 bases match TRBD1. V shed 1 base, J shed 7 bases, and the junction held 8 bases outside the gene matches. CDR1 and CDR2 (germline): SGHTA, FQGNSA. The CDR3 length is 16 residues. The CDR3 sequence is CASSLGGTGLRNEQFF. The CDR3 nucleotides are TGTGCCAGCAGCTTAGGCGGGACAGGGTTGAGGAATGAGCAGTTCTTC.

This chain links TRBV28 with TRBJ2-7, with 8 bases that match TRBD2. Germline CDR1 is MDHEN and CDR2 is SYDVKM. This CDR3 is built from 14 residues. The V segment lost 6 bases and the J segment 3 bases; nucleotides outside the gene matches: 7. The CDR3 nucleotides read TGTGCCAGCAGCCGGGGGGGCACTGGCTACGAGCAGTACTTC. It translates to CASSRGGTGYEQYF.

J is TRBJ2-7 and V is TRBV5-1, with 12 bases identical to TRBD1. The CDR3 is made up of 15 amino acids. The germline V gene encodes CDR1 SGHRS and CDR2 YFSETQ. The junction had 5 bases not matched to a gene; V was cut back by 4 bases and J by 3 bases. The CDR3 region has the DNA TGCGCCAGCAGCGAGGGGACAGGGGGCTTCTACGAGCAGTACTTC. Protein sequence: CASSEGTGGFYEQYF.

Comment on this clone: This same CDR3 is encoded by further DNA sequences in the sample. The chain carries TRBV5-1 and TRBJ1-6; 8 nucleotides align to TRBD1. V shed 0 bases, J shed 5 bases, and the junction held 1 base outside the gene matches. Germline assignment: CDR1 SGHRS and CDR2 YFSETQ. This CDR3 is 15 amino acids long. CDR3 DNA: TGCGCCAGCAGCTTGGGACAGGGGAATAATTCACCCCTCCACTTT. As protein: CASSLGQGNNSPLHF. The full variable domain, with the rest looked up from reference TRBV5-1 and TRBJ1-6, is KAGVTQTPRYLIKTRGQQVTLSCSPISGHRSVSWYQQTPGQGLQFLFEYFSETQRNKGNFPGRFSGRQFSNSRSEMNVSTLELGDSALYLCASSLGQGNNSPLHFGNGTRLTVT.

V is TRBV6-5 and J is TRBJ1-1; tentatively, D is TRBD1 (5 bases). V shed 2 bases and J shed 5 bases, with 12 bases lying between them. CDR1 and CDR2 from the germline V gene are MNHEY and SVGAGI. CDR3 length: 14 residues. CDR3 sequence reads: CASSYVRGGTEAFF. CDR3 DNA: TGTGCCAGCAGTTACGTTCGGGGGGGGACTGAAGCTTTCTTT.

This chain uses TRBV5-1 with TRBJ2-1, with 9 positions matching TRBD1. The CDR3 has 16 amino acids. J gave up 1 base and V 5 bases, and 7 bases lay outside the gene matches. Germline CDR1 is SGHRS and CDR2 is YFSETQ. The CDR3 here is CASSFWGQGSYNEQFF. DNA of the CDR3: TGCGCCAGCAGTTTTTGGGGACAGGGTTCCTACAATGAGCAGTTCTTC.

The gene calls are TRBV12-5 and TRBJ1-2; the match to TRBD1 covers 10 bases. Germline trimming cut 6 bases from V and 8 bases from J; bases unmatched to any gene: 6. The CDR3 totals 13 residues. Germline loops: CDR1 LGHNT, CDR2 FRNRAP. Here the CDR3 DNA reads TGTGCTAGTGGCCCGGGACAGGGGAGGGGCTACACCTTC. It encodes CASGPGQGRGYTF.

V and J are TRBV7-9 and TRBJ2-7; 7 nucleotides line up with TRBD1. The V and J ends lost 7 bases and 7 bases, in that order; junction bases with no gene match: 7. This CDR3 is built from 12 residues. Germline CDR1 reads SEHNR; CDR2 reads FQNEAQ (reference sequence). The CDR3 reads CASNEGQQEQYF. CDR3 DNA: TGTGCCAGCAACGAGGGACAGCAAGAGCAGTACTTC.

This sequence joins TRBV4-2 and TRBJ2-3, with 9 bases matching TRBD2. Germline CDR1 reads LGHNA; CDR2 reads YNFKEQ. The CDR3 spans 16 residues. J gave up 4 bases and V 4 bases, and 9 bases lay outside the gene matches. The CDR3 sequence is CASSPPTAGGADTQYF. The CDR3 DNA is TGTGCCAGCAGCCCCCCCACGGCGGGGGGGGCAGATACGCAGTATTTT.

This chain uses TRBV30 with TRBJ1-5, with TRBD1 matching 11 bases. J lost 2 bases, V lost 0 bases, and 9 bases had no gene match. The germline gives CDR1 GTSNPN, CDR2 SVGIG (reference sequence). The CDR3 is 18 amino acids. Here the CDR3 reads CAWSVRGTGGAGNQPQHF. Here the CDR3 DNA reads TGTGCCTGGAGTGTAAGGGGGACAGGGGGGGCTGGCAATCAGCCCCAGCATTTT.

The gene calls are TRBV29-1 and TRBJ2-7; tentatively, D is TRBD2 (5 bases). Trimming took off 7 bases at V and 3 bases at J, with 7 bases between the two ends. The CDR3 is 10 amino acids. CDR1 is SQVTM, CDR2 ANQGSEA, per germline. This CDR3 is CSARDYEQYF. The CDR3 nucleotides are TGCAGCGCTCGGGACTACGAGCAGTACTTC.

The chain links TRBV7-9 to TRBJ2-3; D is perhaps TRBD1 (6 bases). Germline lookup yields CDR1 SEHNR and CDR2 FQNEAQ (reference sequence). The CDR3 contains 16 residues. V shed 5 bases and J shed 0 bases, with 15 bases lying between them. The CDR3 protein is CASSREQGRSTDTQYF. The CDR3 region has the DNA TGTGCCAGCAGCAGGGAACAGGGTCGAAGCACAGATACGCAGTATTTT.

The rearrangement uses TRBV7-2 and TRBJ2-7, with D perhaps matching TRBD2 (5 bases). Trimming shortened V by 1 base and J by 1 base, and 14 bases separated the two germline ends. CDR1 is SGHTA and CDR2 is FQGNSA in the germline V gene. The length of the CDR3 is 16 residues. The CDR3 sequence: CASSLGAGVSSYEQYF. CDR3 nucleotide sequence: TGTGCCAGCAGCTTAGGTGCGGGTGTTAGTTCCTACGAGCAGTACTTC.

The chain is built from TRBV19 and TRBJ1-2; D might be TRBD1 (5 bases). In germline, CDR1 is LNHDA, CDR2 SQIVND (reference sequence). V was trimmed by 3 bases and J by 8 bases, leaving 13 bases between them. The CDR3 covers 13 residues. The CDR3 DNA reads as TGTGCCAGTAGTATTCCGCGGGGGGACGGCTACACCTTC. Its protein product is CASSIPRGDGYTF.

The CDR3 reads CASRGDRGYEQYF. In DNA, the CDR3 is TGTGCCAGCAGGGGGGACAGGGGCTACGAGCAGTACTTC. This chain connects TRBV6-1 to TRBJ2-7, with 10 bases identical to TRBD1. Trimming removed 6 bases from V and 3 bases from J; junction bases left unmatched: 2. Germline V lookup: CDR1 MNHNS, CDR2 SASEGT. The CDR3 is made up of 13 amino acids.

The chain uses TRBV11-2 and TRBJ2-7; possibly TRBD1 for D (6 bases). The CDR3 has 14 amino acids. V lost 3 bases to trimming and J lost 2 bases, with 11 bases between them. The germline CDR1 and CDR2 sequences are SGHAT and FQNNGV. The CDR3 sequence: CASSFGTPTYEQYF. The CDR3 region has the DNA TGTGCCAGCAGCTTCGGGACACCTACCTACGAGCAGTACTTC. Based on the CDR3 plus reference TRBV11-2 and TRBJ2-7, the full variable domain is EAGVAQSPRYKIIEKRQSVAFWCNPISGHATLYWYQQILGQGPKLLIQFQNNGVVDDSQLPKDRFSAERLKGVDSTLKIQPAKLEDSAVYLCASSFGTPTYEQYFGPGTRLTVT.

V and J are TRBV30 and TRBJ2-1; tentatively, D is TRBD2 (5 bases). V was pared by 4 bases and J by 3 bases, with 13 bases between. Germline-derived CDR1 and CDR2 are GTSNPN and SVGIG (reference sequence). The CDR3 runs 14 residues. The CDR3 loop reads CAWNAQSGYNEQFF. In DNA form, the CDR3 reads TGTGCCTGGAATGCCCAGAGCGGCTACAATGAGCAGTTCTTC.

V gene TRBV19 combines with J gene TRBJ1-1; 7 bases map to TRBD1. Germline CDR1 reads LNHDA; CDR2 reads SQIVND (reference sequence). The V and J ends lost 5 bases and 11 bases, in that order; junction bases with no gene match: 5. This CDR3 has 11 residues. The CDR3: CASSDRVVAFF. Written as DNA, the CDR3 is TGTGCCAGTAGTGACAGGGTCGTGGCTTTCTTT.

The V and J genes are TRBV27 and TRBJ2-3; D possibly corresponds to TRBD1 (5 bases). The CDR3 covers 12 residues. Deletions cut 5 bases from V and 6 bases from J, with 9 bases between. Germline-derived CDR1 and CDR2 are MNHEY and SMNVEV (reference sequence). The CDR3 loop reads CASSAHRDTQYF. The DNA for the CDR3 is TGTGCCAGCAGTGCACACAGGGATACGCAGTATTTT.

The gene calls are TRBV5-4 and TRBJ2-7, with unresolved D. Germline CDR1 is SGHNT and CDR2 is YYREEE (reference sequence). The germline V and J ends were trimmed by 5 bases and 0 bases, with 15 bases remaining between them. This CDR3 has 15 residues. In DNA form, the CDR3 reads TGTGCCAGCAGGGTTAGGCGGTACCACTCCTACGAGCAGTACTTC. This translates into CASRVRRYHSYEQYF.

V and J are TRBV6-1 and TRBJ2-3; 9 bases match TRBD2. Trimming at V came to 7 bases and at J to 5 bases, leaving 7 bases not matched to a gene. Germline assignment: CDR1 MNHNS and CDR2 SASEGT. The CDR3 covers 14 residues. The chain's CDR3 is CASTFERGVDTQYF. The CDR3 nucleotides read TGTGCCAGCACGTTTGAGCGGGGGGTAGATACGCAGTATTTT.

This clone was detected a few times. The chain is built from TRBV5-8 and TRBJ1-1; D remains unclear. The CDR3 length is 11 residues. In germline, CDR1 is SGHTS, CDR2 YDEGEE. The germline V and J ends were trimmed by 0 bases and 8 bases, with 5 bases remaining between them. The CDR3 region has the DNA TGTGCCAGCAGCTTGGGCAGAGAAGCTTTCTTT. This sequence encodes CASSLGREAFF.

The chain combines TRBV2 with TRBJ1-5, with TRBD1 as a possible D gene (5 bases). V shed 2 bases and J shed 6 bases, with 17 bases lying between them. The germline gives CDR1 SNHLY, CDR2 FYNNEI. The CDR3 spans 16 residues. Here the CDR3 DNA reads TGTGCCAGCAGTGAACCCATTAAGGGGCGAGGTCAGCCCCAGCATTTT. Translating it yields CASSEPIKGRGQPQHF.

The chain employs TRBV21-1 and TRBJ1-2; the table's D call, TRBD1, was not checked against the DNA. TRBV21-1 is a pseudogene. The CDR3 consists of 13 residues. The CDR3 is CASSKKGASGYTF. The DNA for the CDR3 is TGTGCCAGCAGCAAAAAGGGGGCAAGTGGCTACACCTTC.